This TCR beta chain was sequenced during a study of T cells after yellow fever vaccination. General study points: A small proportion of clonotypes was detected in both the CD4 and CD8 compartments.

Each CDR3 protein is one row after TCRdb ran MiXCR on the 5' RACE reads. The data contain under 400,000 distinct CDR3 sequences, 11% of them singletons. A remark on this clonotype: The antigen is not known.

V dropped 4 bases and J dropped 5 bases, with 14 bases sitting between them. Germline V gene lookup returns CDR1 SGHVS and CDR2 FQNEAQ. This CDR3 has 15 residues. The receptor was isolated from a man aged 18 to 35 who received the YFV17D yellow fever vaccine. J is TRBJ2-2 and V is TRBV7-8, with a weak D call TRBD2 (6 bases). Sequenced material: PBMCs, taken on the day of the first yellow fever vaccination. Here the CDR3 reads CASSSGLPGTGELFF. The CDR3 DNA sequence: TGTGCCAGCAGCTCGGGACTTCCAGGGACCGGGGAGCTGTTTTTT.